What follows are 9 T cell receptor beta chains derived from one specimen sequenced in a study of response to subunit inactivated influenza vaccine. TCRdb reanalysed the RT-PCR reads using MiXCR and keeps one entry per CDR3 protein. The repertoire has approximately 490,000 distinct CDR3 sequences, around 7.7% of them found once; the top ten carry about an eighth. The specimen was PBMCs from blood, collected roughly 24 months after vaccination. The receptor set was obtained from a man aged 50 to 75 who received an inactivated influenza vaccine.

V usage is TRBV11-2 and J usage is TRBJ2-7; 7 bases are a match to TRBD2. The CDR3 contains 19 residues. Unmatched junction bases numbered 21, after V lost 1 base and J lost 6 bases. Germline V gene data show CDR1 as SGHAT and CDR2 as FQNNGV. The CDR3 sequence is CASSLGWFSGSRPTSEQYF. The DNA of the CDR3 is TGTGCCAGCAGCTTAGGGTGGTTTAGCGGGTCGAGACCCACCTCCGAGCAGTACTTC.

Of note for this clonotype: Likely a read error: the CDR3 ends without its conserved phenylalanine or tryptophan. The CDR3: CASSLGRGGYGYTL. CDR3 coding DNA: TGTGCCAGCAGTTTAGGCAGGGGAGGGTATGGCTACACCCTC. The chain is built from TRBV12-3 or TRBV12-4 and TRBJ1-2; weak D call: TRBD1 (6 bases). V lost 1 base and J lost 5, with 11 bases in between. The CDR3 is 14 amino acids.

At least ten counts were recorded for this clonotype. This chain joins TRBV3-1 and TRBJ2-1, with 10 bases matching TRBD1. V was clipped by 5 bases and J by 7 bases; unmatched bases: 8. The CDR3 extends over 15 amino acids. Per the germline V gene, CDR1 is LGHDT and CDR2 is YNNKEL (reference sequence). CDR3 amino acids: CASSFPGTGVNEQFF. The CDR3 coding sequence is TGTGCCAGCAGCTTTCCCGGGACAGGGGTGAATGAGCAGTTCTTC.

The table lists this clonotype with a few counts. The chain joins TRBV6-1 to TRBJ1-1; D is undetermined. The CDR3 has 14 amino acids. Trimming cost V 7 bases and J 0 bases, with 12 bases left between them. The germline gives CDR1 MNHNS, CDR2 SASEGT. The CDR3 sequence is CASNLHPMNTEAFF. In nucleotides, the CDR3 is TGTGCCAGCAACTTACACCCTATGAACACTGAAGCTTTCTTT.

The chain is built from TRBV5-6 and TRBJ2-7; no firm D call. Trimming removed 1 base at V and 6 bases at J, with 20 bases between. The CDR3 sequence is 16 residues long. Germline loops: CDR1 SGHDT, CDR2 YYEEEE. The CDR3 nucleotides are TGTGCCAGCAGCTTGCCGCCCTCCCAAAGCCTGAGCGAGCAGTACTTC. Amino acids: CASSLPPSQSLSEQYF.

This clonotype appeared many times. The chain carries TRBV10-3 and TRBJ2-1; tentatively, D is TRBD1 or TRBD2 (5 bases each). Trimming took off 2 bases at V and 5 bases at J, with 13 bases between the two ends. This CDR3 is 15 amino acids long. Germline assignment: CDR1 ENHRY and CDR2 SYGVKD. Here the CDR3 reads CAISERGPTNNEQFF. DNA for the CDR3: TGTGCCATCAGTGAGAGGGGACCTACGAACAATGAGCAGTTCTTC.

The table lists this clonotype with a few counts. The chain links TRBV5-1 to TRBJ2-3; 7 positions agree with TRBD2. Germline CDR1 is SGHRS and CDR2 is YFSETQ. V dropped 1 base and J dropped 2; count of bases not matched to a gene: 7. The CDR3 is 16 residues long. The CDR3 region is CASSLRLADPTDTQYF. Written as DNA, the CDR3 is TGCGCCAGCAGCTTGCGTCTAGCGGACCCCACAGATACGCAGTATTTT.

This clonotype was found many times. This chain joins TRBV5-1 and TRBJ1-5; 7 bases line up with TRBD1. Trimming cost V 0 bases and J 3 bases; bases outside gene matches: 3. CDR1 and CDR2 (germline): SGHRS, YFSETQ. The CDR3 consists of 15 residues. The CDR3 sequence: CASSLAGQVNQPQHF. The CDR3 nucleotides are TGCGCCAGCAGCTTGGCTGGACAGGTCAATCAGCCCCAGCATTTT.

The chain uses TRBV5-1 and TRBJ1-1; 8 nucleotides agree with TRBD1. The length of the CDR3 is 13 residues. From germline, CDR1 is SGHRS and CDR2 YFSETQ. V lost 2 bases, J lost 10 bases, and 7 bases stayed unmatched. For the CDR3, the DNA is TGCGCCAGCAGCTTAGGGACAGGTGGGTCAGCTTTCTTT. This codes for CASSLGTGGSAFF. The full variable domain, its missing parts supplied by reference TRBV5-1 and TRBJ1-1, is KAGVTQTPRYLIKTRGQQVTLSCSPISGHRSVSWYQQTPGQGLQFLFEYFSETQRNKGNFPGRFSGRQFSNSRSEMNVSTLELGDSALYLCASSLGTGGSAFFGQGTRLTVV.